This TCR beta chain was recovered during a study of blood T cells in healthy people across ages. Whole-study results and caveats: The CMV status of each donor remained undetermined, and this could have confounded shifts in expanded clonotypes.

With regard to this clonotype: The antigen remains undetermined.

A second PCR, run for roughly 7 to 11 cycles, used a sample-barcoded 5' primer plus a J-beta primer mix. Any given sample supplied a minimum of 2.5 million CDR3-containing paired-end reads. Via MiXCR, TCRdb re-called the 5' RACE reads, giving one row per CDR3 protein. This sample yields some 710,000 distinct CDR3 sequences, of which 22% are seen a single time; around 21% belongs to the top ten. Donation came from healthy Caucasian individuals in Russia who were aged about 6 to 90. RNA extraction gave at least 5 micrograms of total RNA per sample. V was shortened by 5 bases and J by 1 base, with 18 bases between the two germline ends. This CDR3 has 16 amino acids. Per germline, CDR1 SGHVS and CDR2 FNYEAQ.

The receptor comes from a man between 65 and 80 years old in good health. This chain connects TRBV7-6 to TRBJ2-7, with D unresolved. The sequencing input was blood. In DNA, the CDR3 is TGTGCCAGCAGCCTAACCCTAGATTGTGCGTCCTACGAGCAGTACTTC. Its translation: CASSLTLDCASYEQYF.